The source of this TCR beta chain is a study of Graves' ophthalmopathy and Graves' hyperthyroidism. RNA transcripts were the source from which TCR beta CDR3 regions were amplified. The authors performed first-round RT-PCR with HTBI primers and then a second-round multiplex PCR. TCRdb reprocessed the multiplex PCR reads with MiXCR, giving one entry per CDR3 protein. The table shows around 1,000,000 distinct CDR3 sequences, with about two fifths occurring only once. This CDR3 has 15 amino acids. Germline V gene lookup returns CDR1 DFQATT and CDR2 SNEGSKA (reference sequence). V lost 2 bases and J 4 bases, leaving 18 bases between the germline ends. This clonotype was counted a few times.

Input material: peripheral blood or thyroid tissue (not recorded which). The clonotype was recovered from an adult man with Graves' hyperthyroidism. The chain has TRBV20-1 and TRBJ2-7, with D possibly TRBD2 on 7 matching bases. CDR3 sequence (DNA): TGCAGTGCTAGATCTGGCGGGGGCAGGGAGTACGAGCAGTACTTC. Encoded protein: CSARSGGGREYEQYF.